What follows are 18 T cell receptor beta chains derived from one specimen sequenced in a study of T-cell memory formation after mild COVID-19 listed by TCRdb under 2021. Libraries were prepared through 5' RACE. These reads were obtained on an Illumina NovaSeq 6000. TCRdb reworked the public reads: Q25 trimming with fastp, MiXCR clone assembly, productive beta chains retained. Identical CDR3 proteins give one entry, which carries the most common genes and DNA. This sample has hundreds of thousands of distinct CDR3 sequences in its table, and roughly a quarter of those were observed once. The top ten hold around 9% of the sample. The sequenced sample was PBMCs or a T cell subset sorted from them (not recorded which). These receptors originate from an adult woman who had mild COVID-19 (a few samples of this study predate the infection). The sample titles of this study are shuffled in the database, so cell type and time point are left out; the donor was told from shared clones.

This clonotype turned up a few times. The chain is built from TRBV7-9 and TRBJ2-2; D possibly corresponds to TRBD2 (6 bases). CDR1 and CDR2 (germline): SEHNR, FQNEAQ (reference sequence). This CDR3 has 21 residues. V lost 1 base and J lost 0, with 24 bases in between. In DNA, the CDR3 is TGTGCCAGCAGCTTAGGTCGGAGGGGCGAAAGAGATTGGGCGAACACCGGGGAGCTGTTTTTT. It codes for CASSLGRRGERDWANTGELFF. The variable domain in full, completed from reference TRBV7-9 and TRBJ2-2, reads DTGVSQNPRHKITKRGQNVTFRCDPISEHNRLYWYRQTLGQGPEFLTYFQNEAQLEKSRLLSDRFSAERPKGSFSTLEIQRTEQGDSAMYLCASSLGRRGERDWANTGELFFGEGSRLTVL.

V usage is TRBV6-5 and J usage is TRBJ2-5; 8 bases fit TRBD2. Trimming removed 0 bases from V and 7 bases from J; junction bases left unmatched: 10. Germline values: CDR1 MNHEY, CDR2 SVGAGI. This CDR3 is built from 16 residues. CDR3 DNA sequence: TGTGCCAGCAGTTACTCCAGGCACGGGACTAGTCGGACCCAGTACTTC. Translating it yields CASSYSRHGTSRTQYF.

This clonotype was seen a few times. The chain links TRBV29-1 to TRBJ2-3; D tentatively fits TRBD1 or TRBD2 (5 bases each). CDR1 is SQVTM and CDR2 is ANQGSEA in the germline V gene. The CDR3 spans 13 residues. The V gene lost 3 bases and the J gene lost 2 bases, with 9 bases spanning the gap. The CDR3 reads CSVEGRNTDTQYF. CDR3 DNA: TGCAGCGTTGAGGGACGTAACACAGATACGCAGTATTTT.

This CDR3 reads CASSEHGRNQPQHF. In DNA form, the CDR3 reads TGTGCCAGCAGTGAACACGGGCGCAATCAGCCCCAGCATTTT. The J gene is TRBJ1-5, the V gene TRBV6-1; D is unresolved. V was cut by 2 bases and J by 2 bases, with 7 bases left in between. The CDR3 sequence is 14 residues long. CDR1 MNHNS and CDR2 SASEGT come from the germline V gene.

This clonotype was observed a few times. This chain links TRBV14 with TRBJ1-1; D remains unclear. This CDR3 spans 13 amino acids. From germline, CDR1 is SGHDN and CDR2 FVKESK. With 1 base removed from V and 3 bases from J, the gap between germline ends came to 6 bases. The CDR3 sequence is CASSQGSYTEAFF. The CDR3 DNA reads TGTGCCAGCAGCCAAGGGTCTTACACTGAAGCTTTCTTT.

The rearrangement joins TRBV15 to TRBJ2-1; D perhaps matches TRBD2 (7 bases). This CDR3 contains 14 residues. V lost 8 bases and J lost 0, with 11 bases in between. CDR1 LNHNV and CDR2 YYDKDF come from the germline V gene (reference sequence). The CDR3 here is CATLGGGSYNEQFF. DNA for the CDR3: TGTGCCACCTTAGGGGGGGGCTCCTACAATGAGCAGTTCTTC. Together with reference TRBV15 and TRBJ2-1, the CDR3 gives the full variable domain: DAMVIQNPRYQVTQFGKPVTLSCSQTLNHNVMYWYQQKSSQAPKLLFHYYDKDFNNEADTPDNFQSRRPNTSFCFLDIRSPGLGDTAMYLCATLGGGSYNEQFFGPGTRLTVL.

This clonotype came up a few times. The CDR3 protein is CSVWDTRDGYTF. CDR3 sequence (DNA): TGCAGCGTGTGGGACACGCGAGATGGCTACACCTTC. This chain connects TRBV29-1 to TRBJ1-2, with D possibly being TRBD1 (6 bases). Per germline, CDR1 SQVTM and CDR2 ANQGSEA. This CDR3 has 12 amino acids. The V and J ends lost 6 bases and 6 bases respectively, with 14 bases between them.

The chain employs TRBV27 and TRBJ2-6; weak D call: TRBD1 (6 bases). Trimming left V 6 bases short and J 3 bases short, with 9 bases between. Per germline, CDR1 MNHEY and CDR2 SMNVEV (reference sequence). There are 14 residues in the CDR3. CDR3 sequence: CASSSGVGANVLTF. As DNA, the CDR3 is TGTGCCAGCAGCTCAGGGGTTGGGGCCAACGTCCTGACTTTC.

The table lists this clonotype with many counts. The V call is TRBV12-3 or TRBV12-4, the J call TRBJ2-3; 11 positions match TRBD1. Trimming at V came to 2 bases and at J to 0 bases, leaving 10 bases not matched to a gene. There are 19 residues in the CDR3. CDR3: CASSLWGTGGSSSTDTQYF. The CDR3 DNA sequence: TGTGCCAGCAGTTTATGGGGGACAGGGGGAAGCTCTAGCACAGATACGCAGTATTTT.

This clonotype has only a few counts. The chain recombines TRBV7-3 with TRBJ2-1; D call uncertain. V was clipped by 4 bases and J by 0 bases, with 16 bases between them. This CDR3 is built from 17 residues. Germline CDR1 is SGHTA and CDR2 is FQGTGA. The CDR3 loop is CASSSQLVTGSYNEQFF. CDR3 bases: TGTGCCAGCAGCTCTCAGCTAGTGACCGGCTCCTACAATGAGCAGTTCTTC. Filled out from reference TRBV7-3 and TRBJ2-1, the complete variable domain reads GAGVSQTPSNKVTEKGKYVELRCDPISGHTALYWYRQSLGQGPEFLIYFQGTGAADDSGLPNDRFFAVRPEGSVSTLKIQRTERGDSAVYLCASSSQLVTGSYNEQFFGPGTRLTVL.

This clonotype was found many times. The CDR3 loop is CSAREGGANTEAFF. The CDR3 nucleotides are TGCAGTGCTAGAGAGGGGGGGGCGAACACTGAAGCTTTCTTT. The chain recombines TRBV20-1 with TRBJ1-1, with D tentatively TRBD1 (6 bases). The CDR3 runs to 14 residues. Deletions cut 0 bases from V and 1 base from J, with 9 bases between. Per the germline V gene, CDR1 is DFQATT and CDR2 is SNEGSKA (reference sequence).

J is TRBJ2-3 and V is TRBV25-1; D is uncertain. Germline CDR1 MGHDK, CDR2 SYGVNS. V shed 6 bases and J shed 5 bases, with 12 bases lying between them. The CDR3 consists of 13 residues. CDR3 amino acids: CASRMGSVDTQYF. CDR3 nucleotides: TGTGCCAGCAGGATGGGTTCCGTAGATACGCAGTATTTT.

This clonotype was recorded at least ten times. V and J are TRBV5-5 and TRBJ2-7, with D unclear. Trimming took 4 bases from V and 0 from J, leaving 11 bases between them. The CDR3 covers 14 residues. Germline CDR1 SGHKS, CDR2 YYEKEE (reference sequence). CDR3 region: CASSPTLGSYEQYF. The CDR3 DNA follows: TGTGCCAGCAGCCCCACTCTGGGCTCCTACGAGCAGTACTTC.

This clonotype was detected a few times. The genes are TRBV11-2 and TRBJ2-3; 9 bases line up with TRBD2. J gave up 7 bases and V 0 bases, and 8 bases lay outside the gene matches. CDR3 size: 16 residues. Per the germline V gene, CDR1 is SGHAT and CDR2 is FQNNGV. The CDR3 protein is CASSLDLAGGQNTQYF. The CDR3 bases are TGTGCCAGCAGCTTAGATCTCGCGGGGGGGCAAAATACGCAGTATTTT.

The genes are TRBV5-6 and TRBJ2-2; no reliable D call. V was pared by 7 bases and J by 1 base, with 11 bases between. CDR3 length: 14 residues. Germline assignment: CDR1 SGHDT and CDR2 YYEEEE. CDR3 region: CASGVIGNTGELFF. DNA for the CDR3: TGTGCCAGCGGGGTTATAGGGAACACCGGGGAGCTGTTTTTT. The whole variable domain, filled in from reference TRBV5-6 and TRBJ2-2, reads DAGVTQSPTHLIKTRGQQVTLRCSPKSGHDTVSWYQQALGQGPQFIFQYYEEEERQRGNFPDRFSGHQFPNYSSELNVNALLLGDSALYLCASGVIGNTGELFFGEGSRLTVL.

This clonotype was seen a few times. This rearrangement joins TRBV14 to TRBJ2-1, with TRBD2 matching over 10 bases. The ends lost 4 bases at V and 8 bases at J; junction bases unmatched: 5. The CDR3 is 14 residues long. CDR1 SGHDN and CDR2 FVKESK come from the germline V gene. CDR3 in amino acids: CASSLAGGLYEQFF. The CDR3 nucleotides read TGTGCCAGCAGCCTAGCGGGAGGTCTCTATGAGCAGTTCTTC. The full variable domain, completed using reference TRBV14 and TRBJ2-1, is EAGVTQFPSHSVIEKGQTVTLRCDPISGHDNLYWYRRVMGKEIKFLLHFVKESKQDESGMPNNRFLAERTGGTYSTLKVQPAELEDSGVYFCASSLAGGLYEQFFGPGTRLTVL.

This clonotype has only one observation. The chain employs TRBV30 and TRBJ2-5; 7 bases agree with TRBD2. This CDR3 region has 13 residues. The V segment lost 2 bases and the J segment 4 bases; nucleotides outside the gene matches: 4. Germline lookup yields CDR1 GTSNPN and CDR2 SVGIG (reference sequence). CDR3 DNA sequence: TGTGCCTGGAGTCGGGGGGACGCAGAGACCCAGTACTTC. Encoded protein: CAWSRGDAETQYF.

This clonotype showed up just a few times. V is TRBV4-3 and J is TRBJ2-6; TRBD1 aligns across 7 bases. Germline V gene lookup returns CDR1 LGHNA and CDR2 YSLEER. The CDR3 has 18 amino acids. V lost 4 bases, J lost 0 bases, and 9 bases stayed unmatched. CDR3 sequence reads: CASSPGSGGSSGANVLTF. Here the CDR3 DNA reads TGCGCCAGCAGCCCCGGCTCAGGGGGAAGCTCTGGGGCCAACGTCCTGACTTTC.